A selection of T cell receptor beta chains follows, all from one sample in a study of T cell responses to AZD1222 COVID-19 vaccine. Measured with immunoSEQ multiplex PCR; TCRdb has only the in-frame clones, and not every one. The sample records some 180,000 clones, approximately 92% being singletons. The sequenced sample was peripheral blood, obtained 28 days after the second dose of the MenACWY control vaccine. The source is an adult who received the MenACWY meningococcal vaccine as a control. CDR3s include the opening cysteine and the closing phenylalanine or tryptophan. The D gene is left open where the match is weak. Clone size, where shown, is once, few, many, or a class for clones that have expanded.

TGTGCCAGCAGCACCCCCAAGTTCGGGCAGGGGAGCTCCTACAATGAGCAGTTCTTC,CASSTPKFGQGSSYNEQFF,TRBJ2-1,TRBV7-2,-,-
TGTGCCAGTAGTATCTCACTTATTCACAGGGAGCATGGCTACACCTTC,CASSISLIHREHGYTF,TRBJ1-2,TRBV19,-,-
TGTGCCAGCAGTTTAGGCTACAACGAGCAGTACTTC,CASSLGYNEQYF,TRBJ2-7,TRBV12-3/TRBV12-4,-,-
TGTGCCAGCAGTGACGGGCCGGGGGTGAACACTGAAGCTTTCTTT,CASSDGPGVNTEAFF,TRBJ1-1,TRBV6-4,-,-
TGCGCCAGCAGCTTGGGACAGGGGGCAGCTGGAAACACCATATATTTT,CASSLGQGAAGNTIYF,TRBJ1-3,TRBV5-1,once,TRBD1
TGTGCCATCAGTGTTACAGGGGGCGCGAATGAAAAACTGTTTTTT,CAISVTGGANEKLFF,TRBJ1-4,TRBV10-3,-,TRBD1
TGTGCCAGCAGTTTGGGTCGCGGGGGGCAGCAAGAGACCCAGTACTTC,CASSLGRGGQQETQYF,TRBJ2-5,TRBV28,once,TRBD2
TGTGCCAGCAGCAGGCGGAGGGATGAGCAGTTCTTC,CASSRRRDEQFF,TRBJ2-1,TRBV6-5,-,-
TGTGCCAGCAGCTCTCTAAGCGGGGGCGCGACCTACGAGCAGTACTTC,CASSSLSGGATYEQYF,TRBJ2-7,TRBV7-8,once,TRBD2
TGTGCCAGCAGCGGGACAGGGGGCTTTGAGCCCCAGCATTTT,CASSGTGGFEPQHF,TRBJ1-5,TRBV6-5,-,TRBD1
TGTGCCAGCTCACCCTGGACAGGGGGGGAGAATGAAGCTTTCTTT,CASSPWTGGENEAFF,TRBJ1-1,TRBV18,-,TRBD1
TGTGCCACCAAGTGGGGGGGAGGCGACACTGAAGCTTTCTTT,CATKWGGGDTEAFF,TRBJ1-1,TRBV11-2,-,-
TGCGCCAGCAGCCAAGCCCGGACAGTAATTGAAAAACTGTTTTTT,CASSQARTVIEKLFF,TRBJ1-4,TRBV4-3,-,-
TGTGCCAGCAGTTTAAGGCAGGGGCTTTATAATTCACCCCTCCACTTT,CASSLRQGLYNSPLHF,TRBJ1-6,TRBV27,-,-
TGCGCCAGCCGCGTACAGGGGGCATACACTGAAGCTTTCTTT,CASRVQGAYTEAFF,TRBJ1-1,TRBV5-1,-,TRBD1
TGTGCCAGTAGTGACGACCGGGACCTTGTTAGCAATCAGCCCCAGCATTTT,CASSDDRDLVSNQPQHF,TRBJ1-5,TRBV19,-,-
TGTGCCAGCAGCCCCGCCACAGATACGCAGTATTTT,CASSPATDTQYF,TRBJ2-3,TRBV7-8,-,-
TGTGCCATCAGTGCCGACGGCGATGAGCAGTTCTTC,CAISADGDEQFF,TRBJ2-1,TRBV10-3,-,-
TGTGCCAGCAGTACCTCTCAAAACACTGAAGCTTTTTTT,CASSTSQNTEAFF,TRBJ1-1,TRBV6-6,-,-
TGTGCCAGCAGCTTGGGGACTATAACTGCAGATACGCAGTATTTT,CASSLGTITADTQYF,TRBJ2-3,TRBV7-9,-,TRBD2
TGTGCCAGCAGCCCACACCCATGGACTAGCGGCTTCTCCTACGAGCAGTACTTC,CASSPHPWTSGFSYEQYF,TRBJ2-7,TRBV7-2,-,TRBD2
TGCGCCAGCGTCTGTCCCAGGGAGGCCTATGGCTACACCTTC,CASVCPREAYGYTF,TRBJ1-2,TRBV23-1,-,-
TGTGCCAGCAGCCCGAAGGGACTAGGGAACACTGAAGCTTTCTTT,CASSPKGLGNTEAFF,TRBJ1-1,TRBV7-9,-,-
TGTGCCAGCAGCTTCGGGGGAAATTCACCCCTCCACTTT,CASSFGGNSPLHF,TRBJ1-6,TRBV5-8,-,-
TGTGCCAGCAGCTTAGAGGTGGGAAACGAGCAGTACTTC,CASSLEVGNEQYF,TRBJ2-7,TRBV11-3,once,-
TGCAGCATACGACAGGGGGGAGGCTACGAGCAGTACTTC,CSIRQGGGYEQYF,TRBJ2-7,TRBV29-1,-,TRBD1
TGTGCCAGCAGCTTAGTGGGTAATGAAAAACTGTTTTTT,CASSLVGNEKLFF,TRBJ1-4,TRBV5-6,-,-
TGTGCCAGCAGTTACCCGGGGGGACGGCCTGGTGATCAGCCCCAGCATTTT,CASSYPGGRPGDQPQHF,TRBJ1-5,TRBV6-2/TRBV6-3,once,-
TGCGCCAGCAGCCAATGGTGGGGGTCCACCGGGGAGCTGTTTTTT,CASSQWWGSTGELFF,TRBJ2-2,TRBV4-3,-,-
TGCGCCAGCAGCCAAGAGTGGCAGACCAATCAGCCCCAGCATTTT,CASSQEWQTNQPQHF,TRBJ1-5,TRBV4-3,-,-
TGTGCCAGCAGGGGGGACAGACTAATGGGCTATGGCTACACCTTC,CASRGDRLMGYGYTF,TRBJ1-2,TRBV2,once,TRBD1
TGTGCCAGCAGCGGAAGCGGGGGGGTGAACACCGGGGAGCTGTTTTTT,CASSGSGGVNTGELFF,TRBJ2-2,TRBV11-2,-,TRBD2
TGCGCCAGCAGCCAAGATCGGGACAGGGGGATGAACACTGAAGCTTTCTTT,CASSQDRDRGMNTEAFF,TRBJ1-1,TRBV4-3,-,TRBD1
TGTGCCAGCAGTCCCACAGGGGGCGTCGGTTACGAGACCCAGTACTTC,CASSPTGGVGYETQYF,TRBJ2-5,TRBV5-4,-,TRBD1
TGTGCCAGCAGTTCCCGGAGGGGGGACATTCAGTACTTC,CASSSRRGDIQYF,TRBJ2-4,TRBV27,-,-
TGCGCCAGCAGCGGGACAGACGTTTATGGCTACACCTTC,CASSGTDVYGYTF,TRBJ1-2,TRBV5-1,-,TRBD1
TGTGCCATCAGAGGGACAGGCGGGAGTTCACCCCTCCACTTT,CAIRGTGGSSPLHF,TRBJ1-6,TRBV10-3,-,TRBD1
TGCGCCAGCAGCTCTGGACAGGGGGACAATCAGCCCCAGCATTTT,CASSSGQGDNQPQHF,TRBJ1-5,TRBV5-1,-,TRBD1
TGCGCCAGCAGCCAAGTCCCACCAGGTTTGGACGAAAAACTGTTTTTT,CASSQVPPGLDEKLFF,TRBJ1-4,TRBV4-1,-,-
TGCAGCGCCCCTGCGGGGTCCGGCTACACCTTC,CSAPAGSGYTF,TRBJ1-2,TRBV29-1,-,-
TGTGCCAGCAGTCCGGGACACGATCGCGAGCAGTACTTC,CASSPGHDREQYF,TRBJ2-7,TRBV12-3/TRBV12-4,-,-
TGTGCCAGCAGTTACTGGCGTACGAACGCTGAAGCTTTCTTT,CASSYWRTNAEAFF,TRBJ1-1,TRBV6-2/TRBV6-3,-,-
TGTGCCAGCAGCCAAGAACCTGTGTCTGGAAACACCATATATTTT,CASSQEPVSGNTIYF,TRBJ1-3,TRBV3-1/TRBV3-2,-,-
TGTGCCAGCAGTTACGCCGGACAGGGAGGAGGTGAAGCTTTCTTT,CASSYAGQGGGEAFF,TRBJ1-1,TRBV6-5,-,TRBD1